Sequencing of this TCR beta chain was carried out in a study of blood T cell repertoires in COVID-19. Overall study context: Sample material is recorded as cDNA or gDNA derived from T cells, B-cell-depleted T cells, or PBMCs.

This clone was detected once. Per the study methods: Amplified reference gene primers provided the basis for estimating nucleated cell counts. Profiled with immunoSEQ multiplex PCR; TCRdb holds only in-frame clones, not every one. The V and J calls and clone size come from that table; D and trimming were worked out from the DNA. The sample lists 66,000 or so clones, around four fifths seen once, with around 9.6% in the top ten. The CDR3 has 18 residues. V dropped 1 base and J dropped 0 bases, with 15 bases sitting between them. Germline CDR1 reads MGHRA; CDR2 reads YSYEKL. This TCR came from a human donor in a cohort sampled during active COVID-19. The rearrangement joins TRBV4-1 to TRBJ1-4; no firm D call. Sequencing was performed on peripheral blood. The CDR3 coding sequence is TGCGCCAGCAGCCAAGGGCCGAGGCAGTTTGCAACTAATGAAAAACTGTTTTTT. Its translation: CASSQGPRQFATNEKLFF.